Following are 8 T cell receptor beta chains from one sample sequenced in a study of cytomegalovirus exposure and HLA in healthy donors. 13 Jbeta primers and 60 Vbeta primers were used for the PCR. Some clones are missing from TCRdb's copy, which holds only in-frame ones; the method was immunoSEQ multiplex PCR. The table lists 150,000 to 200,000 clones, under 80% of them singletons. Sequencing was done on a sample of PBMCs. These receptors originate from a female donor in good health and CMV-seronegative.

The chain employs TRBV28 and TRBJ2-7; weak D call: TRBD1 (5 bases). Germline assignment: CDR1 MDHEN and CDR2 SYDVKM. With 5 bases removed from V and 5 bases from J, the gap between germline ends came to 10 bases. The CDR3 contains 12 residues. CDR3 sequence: CASSPPRDEQYF. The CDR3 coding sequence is TGTGCCAGCAGTCCCCCCAGGGACGAGCAGTACTTC.

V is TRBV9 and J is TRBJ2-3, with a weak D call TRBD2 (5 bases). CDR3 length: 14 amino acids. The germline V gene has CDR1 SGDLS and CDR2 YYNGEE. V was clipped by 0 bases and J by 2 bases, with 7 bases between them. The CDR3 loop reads CASSVGDYTDTQYF. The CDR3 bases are TGTGCCAGCAGCGTAGGAGACTACACAGATACGCAGTATTTT.

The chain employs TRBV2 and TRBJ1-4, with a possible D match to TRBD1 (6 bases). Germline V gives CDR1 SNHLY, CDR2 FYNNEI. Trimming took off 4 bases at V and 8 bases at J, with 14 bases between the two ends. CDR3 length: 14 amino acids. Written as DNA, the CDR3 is TGTGCCAGCAGTGCACAGGGAAGCGGCGAAAAACTGTTTTTT. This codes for CASSAQGSGEKLFF.

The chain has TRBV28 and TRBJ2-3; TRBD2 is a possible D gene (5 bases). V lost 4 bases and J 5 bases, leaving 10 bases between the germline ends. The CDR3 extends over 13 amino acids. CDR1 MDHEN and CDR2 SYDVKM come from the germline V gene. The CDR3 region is CASSSRVLDTQYF. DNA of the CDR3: TGTGCCAGCAGTTCGAGGGTCCTAGATACGCAGTATTTT.

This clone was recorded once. The chain's CDR3 is CASSRHAANYGYTF. CDR3 nucleotide sequence: TGTGCCAGTAGTAGACACGCCGCGAACTATGGCTACACCTTC. The chain links TRBV19 to TRBJ1-2; no firm D call. V lost 4 bases and J lost 2, with 11 bases in between. CDR1 LNHDA and CDR2 SQIVND come from the germline V gene (reference sequence). CDR3 length: 14 residues.

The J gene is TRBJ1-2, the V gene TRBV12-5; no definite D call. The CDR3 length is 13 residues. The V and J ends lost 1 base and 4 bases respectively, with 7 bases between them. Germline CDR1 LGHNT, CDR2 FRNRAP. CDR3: CASGLEQSYGYTF. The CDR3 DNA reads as TGTGCTAGTGGTTTGGAACAGAGCTATGGCTACACCTTC.

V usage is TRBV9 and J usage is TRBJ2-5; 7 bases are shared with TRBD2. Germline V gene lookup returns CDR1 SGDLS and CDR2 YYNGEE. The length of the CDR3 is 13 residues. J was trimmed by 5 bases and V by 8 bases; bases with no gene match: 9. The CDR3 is CASNRGEGETQYF. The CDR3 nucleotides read TGTGCCAGTAACCGGGGGGAGGGGGAGACCCAGTACTTC.

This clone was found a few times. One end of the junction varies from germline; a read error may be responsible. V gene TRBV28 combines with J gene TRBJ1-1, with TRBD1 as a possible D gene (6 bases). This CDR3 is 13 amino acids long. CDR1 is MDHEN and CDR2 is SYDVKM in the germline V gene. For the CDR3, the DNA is TGTGCCAGCAGTTCCCCCACAACACCCCGGGACATATTT. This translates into CASSSPTTPRDIF.